Presented here are 8 T cell receptor beta chains from one specimen sequenced in a study of OX40 agonist ivuxolimab in advanced cancers. Sequencing used immunoSEQ multiplex PCR; TCRdb keeps in-frame clones, though not all of them. The sample consists of about 50,000 clones, roughly 84% of them appearing once. Sequencing used CD4+ or CD8+ T cells sorted from blood, obtained in a trial of the OX40 agonist ivuxolimab. Every receptor here comes from an adult with an advanced solid tumor such as melanoma, head and neck, liver or kidney cancer.

V is TRBV7-8 and J is TRBJ1-2; a weak D match, TRBD1 (6 bases). Germline CDR1 and CDR2: SGHVS and FQNEAQ. V lost 3 bases to trimming and J lost 2 bases, with 10 bases between them. The CDR3 contains 14 residues. Here the CDR3 reads CASSFSGENYGYTF. Here the CDR3 DNA reads TGTGCCAGCAGCTTTTCAGGGGAAAACTATGGCTACACCTTC. The complete variable domain, with remaining parts taken from reference TRBV7-8 and TRBJ1-2, reads GAGVSQSPRYKVAKRGQDVALRCDPISGHVSLFWYQQALGQGPEFLTYFQNEAQLDKSGLPSDRFFAERPEGSVSTLKIQRTQQEDSAVYLCASSFSGENYGYTFGSGTRLTVV.

The chain recombines TRBV18 with TRBJ2-1; a possible D gene is TRBD1 (5 bases). The germline gives CDR1 KGHSH, CDR2 LQKENI. The V gene lost 2 bases and the J gene lost 9 bases, with 20 bases spanning the gap. This CDR3 comprises 16 residues. CDR3 nucleotide sequence: TGTGCCAGCTCACCATCGATGGGGCCCGCGAATAGTGAGCAGTTCTTC. Encoded protein: CASSPSMGPANSEQFF.

The chain carries TRBV6-1 and TRBJ2-7; no firm D call. Germline V gene sequence: CDR1 MNHNS, CDR2 SASEGT. V lost 4 bases, J lost 3 bases, and 4 bases lay in between. The CDR3 is made up of 11 amino acids. CDR3 sequence (DNA): TGTGCCAGCAGTGCTAACTACGAGCAGTACTTC. Protein sequence: CASSANYEQYF.

The DNA of the CDR3 is TGTGCCAGCTCACCAAGAACAGGGGGTGATCACAATGAGCAGTTCTTC. Residues: CASSPRTGGDHNEQFF. This sequence joins TRBV18 and TRBJ2-1, with 8 bases lining up with TRBD1. The length of the CDR3 is 16 residues. Trimming at V came to 2 bases and at J to 5 bases, leaving 8 bases not matched to a gene. The germline gives CDR1 KGHSH, CDR2 LQKENI.

J is TRBJ2-2 and V is TRBV4-1; 14 nucleotides agree with TRBD2. The germline V gene encodes CDR1 MGHRA and CDR2 YSYEKL. J was trimmed by 4 bases and V by 0 bases; bases with no gene match: 13. The CDR3 totals 21 residues. CDR3 sequence (DNA): TGCGCCAGCAGCCAAGATTGGATAGAGACTAGCGGGAGGGCAACCACCGGGGAGCTGTTTTTT. Its protein is CASSQDWIETSGRATTGELFF.

V and J are TRBV6-6 and TRBJ1-2; D gene unclear. The germline V gene has CDR1 MNHNY and CDR2 SVGAGI (reference sequence). CDR3 length: 11 amino acids. Trimming took off 5 bases at V and 8 bases at J, with 9 bases between the two ends. The CDR3 nucleotides read TGTGCCAGCAGTCCAAATCAGGGCTACACCTTC. This gives the protein CASSPNQGYTF.

The chain combines TRBV27 with TRBJ1-6; no clear D. Germline V gives CDR1 MNHEY, CDR2 SMNVEV (reference sequence). Trimming pared 10 bases from V and 11 bases from J, leaving 24 bases between. This CDR3 spans 15 amino acids. This CDR3 is CAILGGPSKIAPLHF. For the CDR3, the DNA is TGTGCCATCCTGGGCGGGCCCTCGAAGATAGCACCCCTCCACTTT.

This chain uses TRBV11-3 with TRBJ1-2; perhaps TRBD1 as D (6 bases). The CDR3 sequence is 17 residues long. The V gene's germline CDR1 is SGHNT and CDR2 YENEEA. V lost 4 bases and J lost 0, with 18 bases in between. CDR3 DNA sequence: TGTGCCAGCAGCTCGTGCCCGACAGGCCGAGCTAACTATGGCTACACCTTC. Its translation: CASSSCPTGRANYGYTF.